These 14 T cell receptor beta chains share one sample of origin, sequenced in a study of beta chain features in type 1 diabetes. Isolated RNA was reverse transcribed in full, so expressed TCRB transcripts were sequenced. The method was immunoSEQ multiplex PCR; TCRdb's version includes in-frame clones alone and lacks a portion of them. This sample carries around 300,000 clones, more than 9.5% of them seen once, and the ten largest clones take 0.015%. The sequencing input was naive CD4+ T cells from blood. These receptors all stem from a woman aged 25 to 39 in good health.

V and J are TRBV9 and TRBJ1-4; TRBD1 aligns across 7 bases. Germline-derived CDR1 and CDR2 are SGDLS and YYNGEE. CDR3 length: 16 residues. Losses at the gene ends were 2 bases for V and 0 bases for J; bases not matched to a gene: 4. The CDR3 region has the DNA TGTGCCAGCAGCGTGTACAGGGGATCAACTAATGAAAAACTGTTTTTT. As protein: CASSVYRGSTNEKLFF.

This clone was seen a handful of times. CDR3 loop: CASSRHTGLYEQYF. For the CDR3, the DNA is TGCGCCAGCAGCCGACACACAGGGTTGTACGAGCAGTACTTC. This chain connects TRBV4-3 to TRBJ2-7; D possibly corresponds to TRBD1 (6 bases). The CDR3 is 14 amino acids. V lost 4 bases, J lost 4 bases, and 14 bases lay in between. From germline, CDR1 is LGHNA and CDR2 YSLEER.

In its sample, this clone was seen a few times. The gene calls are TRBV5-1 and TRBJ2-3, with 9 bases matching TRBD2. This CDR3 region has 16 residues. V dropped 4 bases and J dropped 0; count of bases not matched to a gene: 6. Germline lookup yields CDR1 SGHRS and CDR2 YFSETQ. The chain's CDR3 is CASSVASGVSTDTQYF. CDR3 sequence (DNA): TGCGCCAGCAGCGTTGCTAGCGGGGTTAGCACAGATACGCAGTATTTT.

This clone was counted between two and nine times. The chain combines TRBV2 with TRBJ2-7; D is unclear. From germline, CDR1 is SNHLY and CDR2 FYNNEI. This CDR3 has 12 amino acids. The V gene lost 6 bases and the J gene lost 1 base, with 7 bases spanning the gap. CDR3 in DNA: TGTGCCAGCAGGGCAAATTCCTACGAGCAGTACTTC. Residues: CASRANSYEQYF.

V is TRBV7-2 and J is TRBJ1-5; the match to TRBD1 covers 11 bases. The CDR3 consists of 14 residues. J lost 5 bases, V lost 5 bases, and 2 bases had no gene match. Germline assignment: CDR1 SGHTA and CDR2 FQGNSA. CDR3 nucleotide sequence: TGTGCCAGCAGCATGGGACAGGGGGATCAGCCCCAGCATTTT. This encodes CASSMGQGDQPQHF.

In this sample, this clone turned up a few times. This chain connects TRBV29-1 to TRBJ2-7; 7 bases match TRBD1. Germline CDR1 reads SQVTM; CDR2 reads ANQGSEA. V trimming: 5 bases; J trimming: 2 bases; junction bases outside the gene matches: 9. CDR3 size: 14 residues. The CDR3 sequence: CSVSPRQGAYEQYF. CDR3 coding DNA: TGCAGCGTTTCCCCCCGACAGGGCGCCTACGAGCAGTACTTC.

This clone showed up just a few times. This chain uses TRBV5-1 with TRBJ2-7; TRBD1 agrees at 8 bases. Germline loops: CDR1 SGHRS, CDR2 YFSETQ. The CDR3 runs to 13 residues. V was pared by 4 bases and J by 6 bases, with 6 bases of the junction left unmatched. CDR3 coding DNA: TGCGCCAGCAGCCTGGACAGGGTCCGCGAGCAGTACTTC. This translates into CASSLDRVREQYF.

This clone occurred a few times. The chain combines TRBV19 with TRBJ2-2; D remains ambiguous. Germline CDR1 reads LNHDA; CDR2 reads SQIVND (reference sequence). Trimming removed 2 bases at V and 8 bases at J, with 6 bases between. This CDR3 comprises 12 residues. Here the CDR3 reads CASSISSGELFF. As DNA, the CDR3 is TGTGCCAGTAGTATATCCTCGGGGGAGCTGTTTTTT.

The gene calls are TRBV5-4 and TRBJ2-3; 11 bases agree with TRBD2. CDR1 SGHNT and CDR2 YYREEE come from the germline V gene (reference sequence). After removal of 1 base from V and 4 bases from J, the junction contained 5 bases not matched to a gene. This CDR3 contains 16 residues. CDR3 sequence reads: CASSLITSGSSDTQYF. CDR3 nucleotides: TGTGCCAGCAGCTTGATCACTAGCGGGAGTTCAGATACGCAGTATTTT.

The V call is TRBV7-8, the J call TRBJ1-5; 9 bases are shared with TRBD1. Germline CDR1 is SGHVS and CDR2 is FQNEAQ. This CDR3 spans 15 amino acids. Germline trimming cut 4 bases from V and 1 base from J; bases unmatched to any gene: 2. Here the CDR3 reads CASSWTGESNQPQHF. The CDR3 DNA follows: TGTGCCAGCAGCTGGACAGGGGAGAGCAATCAGCCCCAGCATTTT.

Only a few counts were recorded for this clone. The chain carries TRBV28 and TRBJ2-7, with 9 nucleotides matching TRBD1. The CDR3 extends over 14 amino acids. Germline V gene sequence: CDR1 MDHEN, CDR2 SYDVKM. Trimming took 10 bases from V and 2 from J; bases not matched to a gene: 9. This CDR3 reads CATRTDRGTYEQYF. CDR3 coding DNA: TGTGCCACCCGGACCGACAGGGGGACCTACGAGCAGTACTTC.

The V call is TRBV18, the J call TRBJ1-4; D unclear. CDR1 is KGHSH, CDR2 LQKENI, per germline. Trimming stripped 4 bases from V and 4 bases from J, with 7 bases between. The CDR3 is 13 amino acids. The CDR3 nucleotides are TGTGCCAGCTCACGGAGCGGTAATGAAAAACTGTTTTTT. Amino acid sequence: CASSRSGNEKLFF.

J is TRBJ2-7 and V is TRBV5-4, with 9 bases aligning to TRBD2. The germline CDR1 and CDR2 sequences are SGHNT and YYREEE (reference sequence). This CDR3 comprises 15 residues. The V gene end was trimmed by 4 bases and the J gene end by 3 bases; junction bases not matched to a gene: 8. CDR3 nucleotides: TGTGCCAGCAGCACCCAACTAGCGGGCCTCTACGAGCAGTACTTC. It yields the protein CASSTQLAGLYEQYF.

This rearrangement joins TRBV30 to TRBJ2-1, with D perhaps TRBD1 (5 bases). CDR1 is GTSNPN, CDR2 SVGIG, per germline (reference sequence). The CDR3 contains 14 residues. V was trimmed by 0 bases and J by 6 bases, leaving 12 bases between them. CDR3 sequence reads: CAWSVGVVANEQFF. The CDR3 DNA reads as TGTGCCTGGAGTGTAGGGGTAGTGGCCAATGAGCAGTTCTTC.